Listed here are 5 T cell receptor beta chains from one sample, sequenced in a study of blood T cell repertoires in COVID-19. Repertoires were generated with immunoSEQ multiplex PCR, while TCRdb's copy carries only in-frame clones and drops some. The profile covers 210,000 or so clones, with roughly 80% appearing a single time and approximately 8% taken by the ten largest. The sequencing sample was made of peripheral blood. All receptors come from a woman older than 75 with COVID-19, enrolled during active disease.

In DNA, the CDR3 is TGCGCCAGCAGCCAAGGGACGGGGGGGACTGGAAACACCATATATTTT. Protein sequence: CASSQGTGGTGNTIYF. The chain is built from TRBV4-1 and TRBJ1-3; D is possibly TRBD1 (5 bases). Germline CDR1 is MGHRA and CDR2 is YSYEKL. V was clipped by 1 base and J by 2 bases, with 12 bases between them. The CDR3 sequence is 16 residues long.

The rearrangement joins TRBV10-3 to TRBJ1-2, with 7 bases identical to TRBD1. This CDR3 is 14 amino acids long. J gave up 4 bases and V 3 bases, and 5 bases lay outside the gene matches. Germline V gives CDR1 ENHRY, CDR2 SYGVKD. The DNA for the CDR3 is TGTGCCATCAGTGAAGCAGGGGGGACCTATGGCTACACCTTC. It translates to CAISEAGGTYGYTF.

This sequence joins TRBV19 and TRBJ1-2; D uncertain. CDR3 length: 14 amino acids. With 6 bases removed from V and 8 bases from J, the gap between germline ends came to 19 bases. Germline V gene sequence: CDR1 LNHDA, CDR2 SQIVND (reference sequence). The CDR3 DNA follows: TGTGCCAGTAGCCGCGCTCCGCAGACAAAGGGCTACACCTTC. Translated, it gives CASSRAPQTKGYTF.

This rearrangement joins TRBV7-2 to TRBJ1-4, with 9 bases that match TRBD1. Germline CDR1 and CDR2: SGHTA and FQGNSA. J was trimmed by 6 bases and V by 5 bases; bases with no gene match: 7. This CDR3 spans 15 amino acids. The CDR3 reads CASSPSGTGYEKLFF. The DNA for the CDR3 is TGTGCCAGCAGCCCATCCGGGACAGGGTATGAAAAACTGTTTTTT. Complete variable domain (other parts from reference TRBV7-2 and TRBJ1-4): GAGVSQSPSNKVTEKGKDVELRCDPISGHTALYWYRQSLGQGLEFLIYFQGNSAPDKSGLPSDRFSAERTGGSVSTLTIQRTQQEDSAVYLCASSPSGTGYEKLFFGSGTQLSVL.

The CDR3 region is CASSLRSSANRPYGYTF. In nucleotides, the CDR3 is TGTGCCAGCAGCTTGCGTTCCTCGGCTAACAGACCCTATGGCTACACCTTC. The V and J genes are TRBV5-4 and TRBJ1-2; D is uncertain. Germline CDR1 reads SGHNT; CDR2 reads YYREEE (reference sequence). V lost 1 base and J lost 4, with 20 bases in between. This CDR3 has 17 residues.